This T cell receptor beta chain originates from a study of T cell changes during pregnancy in multiple sclerosis. The assay was immunoSEQ multiplex PCR, and TCRdb's table has in-frame clones only and misses some. The sample lists 45,000 to 50,000 clones, about 90% occurring once. There are 14 residues in the CDR3. Trimming stripped 9 bases from V and 2 bases from J, with 16 bases between. From germline, CDR1 is SGHVS and CDR2 FQNEAQ. The chain couples TRBV7-8 to TRBJ2-5; a possible D gene is TRBD2 (6 bases). The sample was CD4+ T cells from peripheral blood mononuclear cells, taken in the second trimester of pregnancy. The source of this sequence is a female donor in good health, enrolled as a control in a pregnancy study. CDR3 region: CASTRGGAQETQYF. CDR3 DNA sequence: TGTGCCAGTACCCGAGGAGGGGCGCAAGAGACCCAGTACTTC. Filled out from reference TRBV7-8 and TRBJ2-5, the complete variable domain reads GAGVSQSPRYKVAKRGQDVALRCDPISGHVSLFWYQQALGQGPEFLTYFQNEAQLDKSGLPSDRFFAERPEGSVSTLKIQRTQQEDSAVYLCASTRGGAQETQYFGPGTRLLVL.